This TCR beta chain was profiled in a study of T cell responses to AZD1222 COVID-19 vaccine. Some clones are missing from TCRdb's copy, which holds only in-frame ones; the method was immunoSEQ multiplex PCR. The sample contains 100,000 to 150,000 clones, around 89% of which appear only once. Germline V gene sequence: CDR1 KGHSH, CDR2 LQKENI. After removal of 3 bases from V and 0 bases from J, the junction contained 9 bases not matched to a gene. The CDR3 has 17 residues. This rearrangement joins TRBV18 to TRBJ1-2; 8 bases are shared with TRBD1. The material was peripheral blood, obtained on day 0 of AZD1222 vaccination. The origin of this receptor is an adult in good health. The CDR3 sequence: CASSPSMGQAANYGYTF. As DNA, the CDR3 is TGTGCCAGCTCACCCAGTATGGGACAGGCGGCTAACTATGGCTACACCTTC.